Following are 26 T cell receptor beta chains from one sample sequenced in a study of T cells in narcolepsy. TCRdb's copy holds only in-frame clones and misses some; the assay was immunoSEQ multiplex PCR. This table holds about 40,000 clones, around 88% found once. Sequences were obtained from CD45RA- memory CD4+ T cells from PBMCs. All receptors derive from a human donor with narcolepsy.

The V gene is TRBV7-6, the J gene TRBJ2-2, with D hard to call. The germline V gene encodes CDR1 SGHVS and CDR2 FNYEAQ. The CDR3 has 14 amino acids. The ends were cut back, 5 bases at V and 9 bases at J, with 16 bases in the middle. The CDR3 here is CASSRRAWERELFF. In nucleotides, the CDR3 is TGTGCCAGCAGCCGACGGGCCTGGGAAAGGGAGCTGTTTTTT.

CDR3: CASSTTTGSETQYF. CDR3 in DNA: TGTGCCAGCAGTACAACGACAGGGTCAGAGACCCAGTACTTC. The chain carries TRBV28 and TRBJ2-5; 7 bases fit TRBD1. J lost 4 bases, V lost 5 bases, and 7 bases had no gene match. Germline lookup yields CDR1 MDHEN and CDR2 SYDVKM. The CDR3 loop spans 14 amino acids.

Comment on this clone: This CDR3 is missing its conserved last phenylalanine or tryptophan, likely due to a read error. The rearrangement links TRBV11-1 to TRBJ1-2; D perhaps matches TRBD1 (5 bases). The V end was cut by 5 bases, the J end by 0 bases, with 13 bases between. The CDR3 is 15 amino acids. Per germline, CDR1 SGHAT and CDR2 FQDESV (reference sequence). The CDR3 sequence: CASSPPGRANYGYTL. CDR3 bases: TGTGCCAGCAGCCCCCCGGGGCGAGCTAACTATGGCTACACCCTC.

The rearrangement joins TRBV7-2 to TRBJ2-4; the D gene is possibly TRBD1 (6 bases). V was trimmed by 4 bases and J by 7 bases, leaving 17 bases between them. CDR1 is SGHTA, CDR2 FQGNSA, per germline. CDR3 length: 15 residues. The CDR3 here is CASSSPGHGNNIQYF. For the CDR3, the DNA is TGTGCCAGCAGCTCCCCGGGACACGGTAATAACATTCAGTACTTC.

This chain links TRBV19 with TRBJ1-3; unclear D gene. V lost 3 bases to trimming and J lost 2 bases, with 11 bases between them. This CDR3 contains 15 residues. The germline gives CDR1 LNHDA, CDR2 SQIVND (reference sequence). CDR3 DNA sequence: TGTGCCAGTAGTATCGGGGAGACTACTGGAAACACCATATATTTT. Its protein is CASSIGETTGNTIYF.

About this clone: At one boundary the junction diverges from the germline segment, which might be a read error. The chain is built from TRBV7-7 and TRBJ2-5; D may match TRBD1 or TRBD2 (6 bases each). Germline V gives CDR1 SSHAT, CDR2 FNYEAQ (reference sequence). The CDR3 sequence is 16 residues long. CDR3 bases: TGTGCTAGCAGCCCCGCCTCATTCGTAGGGGGGGAGACCCAGTACTTC. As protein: CASSPASFVGGETQYF.

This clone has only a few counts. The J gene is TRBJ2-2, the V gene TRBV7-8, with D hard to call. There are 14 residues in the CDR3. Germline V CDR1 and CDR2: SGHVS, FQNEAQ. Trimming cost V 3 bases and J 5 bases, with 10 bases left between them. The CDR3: CASSLPSKTGELFF. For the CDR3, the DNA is TGTGCCAGCAGCTTGCCGAGCAAGACCGGGGAGCTGTTTTTT.

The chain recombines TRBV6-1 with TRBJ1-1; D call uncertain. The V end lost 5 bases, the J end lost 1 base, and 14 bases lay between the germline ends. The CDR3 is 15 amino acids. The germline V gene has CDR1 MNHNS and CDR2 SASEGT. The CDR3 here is CASSLGESRNTEAFF. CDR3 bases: TGTGCCAGCAGTCTCGGGGAGAGCCGGAACACTGAAGCTTTCTTT.

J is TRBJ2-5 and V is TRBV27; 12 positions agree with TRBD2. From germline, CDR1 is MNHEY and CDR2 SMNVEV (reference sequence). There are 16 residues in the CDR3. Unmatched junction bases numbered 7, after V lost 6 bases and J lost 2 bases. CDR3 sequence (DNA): TGTGCCAGCAGCCGCGGACTAGCGGGACGACAAGAGACCCAGTACTTC. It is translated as CASSRGLAGRQETQYF.

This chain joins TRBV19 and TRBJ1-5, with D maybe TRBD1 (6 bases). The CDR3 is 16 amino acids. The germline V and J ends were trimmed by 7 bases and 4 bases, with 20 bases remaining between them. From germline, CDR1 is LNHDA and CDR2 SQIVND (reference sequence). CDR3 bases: TGTGCCAGTAACAAAAGAACAGGGCTAGGTAATCAGCCCCAGCATTTT. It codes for CASNKRTGLGNQPQHF.

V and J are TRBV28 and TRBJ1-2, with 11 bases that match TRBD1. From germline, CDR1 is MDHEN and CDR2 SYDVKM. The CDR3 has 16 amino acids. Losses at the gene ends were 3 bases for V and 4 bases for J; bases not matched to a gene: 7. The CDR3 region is CASSFAGQGVSYGYTF. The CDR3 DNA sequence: TGTGCCAGCAGTTTCGCGGGACAGGGGGTTTCCTATGGCTACACCTTC.

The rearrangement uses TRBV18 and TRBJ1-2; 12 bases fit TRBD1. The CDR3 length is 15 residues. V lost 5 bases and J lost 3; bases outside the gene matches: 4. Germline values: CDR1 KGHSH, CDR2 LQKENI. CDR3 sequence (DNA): TGTGCCAGCTCAAGGGACAGGGGGCAAGACTATGGCTACACCTTC. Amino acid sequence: CASSRDRGQDYGYTF. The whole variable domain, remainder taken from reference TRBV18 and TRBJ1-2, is NAGVMQNPRHLVRRRGQEARLRCSPMKGHSHVYWYRQLPEEGLKFMVYLQKENIIDESGMPKERFSAEFPKEGPSILRIQQVVRGDSAAYFCASSRDRGQDYGYTFGSGTRLTVV.

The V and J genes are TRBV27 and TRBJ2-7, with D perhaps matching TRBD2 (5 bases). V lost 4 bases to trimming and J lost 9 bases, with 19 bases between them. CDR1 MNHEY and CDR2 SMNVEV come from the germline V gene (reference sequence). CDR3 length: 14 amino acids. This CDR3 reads CASSWSNTGDGQYF. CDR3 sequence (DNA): TGTGCCAGCAGTTGGTCAAATACCGGGGATGGGCAGTACTTC.

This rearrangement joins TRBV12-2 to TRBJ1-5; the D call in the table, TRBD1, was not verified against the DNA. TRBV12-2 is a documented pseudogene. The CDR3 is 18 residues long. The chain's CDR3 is CASRLERTGGNRNQPQHF. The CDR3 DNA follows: TGTGCAAGTCGCTTAGAAAGGACAGGGGGAAATCGGAATCAGCCCCAGCATTTT.

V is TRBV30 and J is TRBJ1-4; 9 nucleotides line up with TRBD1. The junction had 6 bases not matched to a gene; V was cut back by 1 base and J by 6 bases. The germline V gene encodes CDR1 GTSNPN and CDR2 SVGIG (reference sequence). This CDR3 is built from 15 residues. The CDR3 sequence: CAWSGGDREHEKLFF. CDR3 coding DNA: TGTGCCTGGAGTGGGGGGGACAGGGAGCATGAAAAACTGTTTTTT.

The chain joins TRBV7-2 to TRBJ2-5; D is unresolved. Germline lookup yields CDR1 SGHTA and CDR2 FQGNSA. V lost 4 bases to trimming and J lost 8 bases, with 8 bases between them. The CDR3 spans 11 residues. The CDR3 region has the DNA TGTGCCAGCAGCTCCTCCGTTACCCAGTACTTC. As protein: CASSSSVTQYF.

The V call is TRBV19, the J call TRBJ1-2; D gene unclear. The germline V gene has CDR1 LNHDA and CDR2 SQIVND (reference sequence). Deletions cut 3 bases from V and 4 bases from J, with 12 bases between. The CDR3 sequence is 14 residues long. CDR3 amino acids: CASSIYGSIYGYTF. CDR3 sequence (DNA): TGTGCCAGTAGTATCTACGGGTCGATCTATGGCTACACCTTC.

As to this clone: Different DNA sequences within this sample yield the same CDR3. The CDR3 loop reads CSVGGQGNQPQHF. CDR3 coding DNA: TGCAGCGTGGGGGGGCAGGGCAATCAGCCCCAGCATTTT. The V gene is TRBV29-1, the J gene TRBJ1-5, with a weak D call TRBD1 (6 bases). This CDR3 has 13 residues. Germline CDR1 SQVTM, CDR2 ANQGSEA. Trimming left V 6 bases short and J 2 bases short, with 11 bases between.

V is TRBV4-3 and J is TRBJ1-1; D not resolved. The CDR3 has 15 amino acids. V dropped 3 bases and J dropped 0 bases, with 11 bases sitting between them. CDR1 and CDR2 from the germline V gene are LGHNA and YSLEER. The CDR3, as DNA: TGCGCCAGCAGCCACTCCTCGGCGGTGAACACTGAAGCTTTCTTT. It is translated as CASSHSSAVNTEAFF.

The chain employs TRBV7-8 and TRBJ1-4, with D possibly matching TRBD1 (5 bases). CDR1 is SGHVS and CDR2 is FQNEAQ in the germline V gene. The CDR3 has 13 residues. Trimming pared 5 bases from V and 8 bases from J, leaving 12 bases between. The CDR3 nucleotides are TGTGCCAGCAGCCTCAACGGGGGGGAAAAACTGTTTTTT. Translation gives CASSLNGGEKLFF.

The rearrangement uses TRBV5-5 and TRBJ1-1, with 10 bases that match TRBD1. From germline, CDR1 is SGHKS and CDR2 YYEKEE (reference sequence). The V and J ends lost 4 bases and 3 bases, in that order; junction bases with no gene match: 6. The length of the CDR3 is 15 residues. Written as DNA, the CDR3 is TGTGCCAGCAGCGTAACCGGGACAGGGGACACTGAAGCTTTCTTT. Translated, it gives CASSVTGTGDTEAFF.

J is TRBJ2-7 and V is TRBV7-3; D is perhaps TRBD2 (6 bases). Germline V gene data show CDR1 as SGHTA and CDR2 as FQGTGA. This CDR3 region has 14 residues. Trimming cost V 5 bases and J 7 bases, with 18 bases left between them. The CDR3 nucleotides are TGTGCCAGCAGCCCGACCGAAGACGGAGGGGAGCAGTACTTC. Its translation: CASSPTEDGGEQYF. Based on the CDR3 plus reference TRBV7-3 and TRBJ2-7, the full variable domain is GAGVSQTPSNKVTEKGKYVELRCDPISGHTALYWYRQSLGQGPEFLIYFQGTGAADDSGLPNDRFFAVRPEGSVSTLKIQRTERGDSAVYLCASSPTEDGGEQYFGPGTRLTVT.

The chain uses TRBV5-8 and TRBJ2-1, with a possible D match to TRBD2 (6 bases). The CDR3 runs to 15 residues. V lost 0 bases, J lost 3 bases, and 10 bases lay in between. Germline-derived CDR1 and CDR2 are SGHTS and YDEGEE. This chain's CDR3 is CASSLAGLLYNEQFF. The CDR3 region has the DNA TGTGCCAGCAGCTTGGCGGGACTGCTCTACAATGAGCAGTTCTTC.

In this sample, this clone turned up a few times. CDR3 coding DNA: TGTGCCAGTGGACAGACCTACGAGCAGTACTTC. It yields the protein CASGQTYEQYF. The V gene is TRBV19, the J gene TRBJ2-7; D is possibly TRBD1 (6 bases). The germline V gene has CDR1 LNHDA and CDR2 SQIVND (reference sequence). The CDR3 runs 11 residues. Trimming cost V 8 bases and J 2 bases, with 7 bases left between them. Variable domain in full (rest from reference TRBV19 and TRBJ2-7): DGGITQSPKYLFRKEGQNVTLSCEQNLNHDAMYWYRQDPGQGLRLIYYSQIVNDFQKGDIAEGYSVSREKKESFPLTVTSAQKNPTAFYLCASGQTYEQYFGPGTRLTVT.

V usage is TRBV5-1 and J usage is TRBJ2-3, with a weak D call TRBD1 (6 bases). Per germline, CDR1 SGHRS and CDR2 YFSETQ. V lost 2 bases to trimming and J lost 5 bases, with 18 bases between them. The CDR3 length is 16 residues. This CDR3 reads CASSLTRSGVGDTQYF. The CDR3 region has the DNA TGCGCCAGCAGCTTAACCCGTTCAGGGGTCGGAGATACGCAGTATTTT.

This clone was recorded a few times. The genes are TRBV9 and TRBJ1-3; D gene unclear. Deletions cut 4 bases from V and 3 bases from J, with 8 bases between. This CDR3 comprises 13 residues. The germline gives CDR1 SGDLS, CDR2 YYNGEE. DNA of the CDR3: TGTGCCAGCAGCTCCCCTAGTGGAAACACCATATATTTT. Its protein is CASSSPSGNTIYF.